This TCR beta chain was obtained from a study of blood T cell repertoires in COVID-19. Across the whole study: Samples came from the United States, Italy and Spain, spanning acute and convalescent COVID-19. PBMCs, B-cell-depleted T cells, or T cells were the source of the cDNA or gDNA that made up the material.

Using immunoSEQ multiplex PCR, the repertoire was profiled, and TCRdb retains in-frame clones only, with some absent. The sample has about 390,000 clones, 87% seen once; the top ten hold 2.3%. The ends were cut back, 4 bases at V and 0 bases at J, with 13 bases in the middle. Germline V CDR1 and CDR2: LNHDA, SQIVND (reference sequence). The CDR3 contains 16 residues. Seattle patients were enrolled while actively infected and followed longitudinally. This clonotype was sampled from a woman aged 60-70 years with COVID-19, enrolled during active disease. The chain recombines TRBV19 with TRBJ2-4; D is perhaps TRBD1 (5 bases). Sequenced sample: peripheral blood. The CDR3 loop reads CASSTDGQLAKNIQYF. The CDR3 DNA reads TGTGCCAGTAGTACGGACGGACAATTAGCCAAAAACATTCAGTACTTC.